The clone carrying this TCR beta chain was seen only once. Its antigen is undetermined. Germline V gene lookup returns CDR1 SGHDT and CDR2 YYEEEE. V dropped 4 bases and J dropped 0; count of bases not matched to a gene: 4. The CDR3 length is 15 residues. This specimen belongs to a study of T-cell memory formation after mild COVID-19. Constant-segment-primed 5'RACE gave TCR alpha and TCR beta cDNA libraries with sample barcodes and UMIs. Each CDR3 protein gets one entry after TCRdb re-called the 5' RACE reads with MiXCR. There are hundreds of thousands of distinct CDR3 sequences in the sample; approximately 20% occur only once, and approximately 21% lies in the top ten. Overall study results and limits: Clones contracting over day 15 to 85 were CD4/CD8 balanced, with later expanders leaning CD4+.

The J gene is TRBJ1-5, the V gene TRBV5-6; 7 bases map to TRBD1. This receptor was obtained from a man aged 18 to 30 who had mild COVID-19 (a few samples of this study predate the infection). Cell type and time point are not known. Sequenced: PBMCs or a T cell subset sorted from them (not recorded which). The CDR3 bases are TGTGCCAGCAGCCGACAGGGAGGTAGCAATCAGCCCCAGCATTTT. Protein sequence: CASSRQGGSNQPQHF.